This TCR beta chain was documented in a study of response to subunit inactivated influenza vaccine. Using its own MiXCR run on the RT-PCR reads, TCRdb lists one record per CDR3 protein. The sample carries approximately 700,000 distinct CDR3 sequences, 15% to 19% recorded once. The CDR3 spans 14 residues. V was cut by 3 bases and J by 2 bases, with 9 bases left in between. CDR1 is MDHEN, CDR2 SYDVKM, per germline. The material sequenced was PBMCs from blood, taken about 11 days after vaccination. The TCR was taken from a man aged 50-60 years who received an inactivated influenza vaccine. The V and J genes are TRBV28 and TRBJ2-3; D is uncertain. CDR3: CASSFTGYTDTQYF. The CDR3, as DNA: TGTGCCAGCAGTTTCACGGGCTACACAGATACGCAGTATTTT. Complete variable domain (other parts from reference TRBV28 and TRBJ2-3): DVKVTQSSRYLVKRTGEKVFLECVQDMDHENMFWYRQDPGLGLRLIYFSYDVKMKEKGDIPEGYSVSREKKERFSLILESASTNQTSMYLCASSFTGYTDTQYFGPGTRLTVL.